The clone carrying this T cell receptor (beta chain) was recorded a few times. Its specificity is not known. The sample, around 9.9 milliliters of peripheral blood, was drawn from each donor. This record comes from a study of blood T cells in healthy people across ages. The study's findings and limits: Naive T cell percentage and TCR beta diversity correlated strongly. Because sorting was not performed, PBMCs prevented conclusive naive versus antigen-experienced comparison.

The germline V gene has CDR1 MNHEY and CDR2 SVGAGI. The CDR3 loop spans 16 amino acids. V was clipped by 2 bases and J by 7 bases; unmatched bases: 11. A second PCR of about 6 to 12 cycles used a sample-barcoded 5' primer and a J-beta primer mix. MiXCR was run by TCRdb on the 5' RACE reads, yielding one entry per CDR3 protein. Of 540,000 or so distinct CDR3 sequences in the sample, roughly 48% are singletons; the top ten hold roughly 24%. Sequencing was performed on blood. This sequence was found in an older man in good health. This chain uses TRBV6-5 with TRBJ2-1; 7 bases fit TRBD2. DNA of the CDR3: TGTGCCAGCAGTTACACCCGAGCCGGGGGGTGGAATGAGCAGTTCTTC. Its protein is CASSYTRAGGWNEQFF.